What follows is one T cell receptor (beta chain) and its context. The antigen remains undetermined. This specimen belongs to a study of cytomegalovirus exposure and HLA in healthy donors. General study results and limits: Serostatus for CMV was the only available immune exposure information. Analysis was carried out at a later point, and it linked a missense DCLRE1C variant to TCR beta V- and J-gene trimming.

The study ran its PCR with 60 Vbeta and 13 Jbeta primers. TCRdb's table, derived via immunoSEQ multiplex PCR, lists solely in-frame clones and lacks some. In the table there are about 130,000 clones, about 83% of which are singletons. CDR1 and CDR2 from the germline V gene are SEHNR and FQNEAQ (reference sequence). The CDR3 is 14 amino acids. Trimming took 5 bases from V and 4 from J; bases not matched to a gene: 3. Material: PBMCs. The sequence was collected from a girl aged 2-10 years in good health and CMV-seronegative. V usage is TRBV7-9 and J usage is TRBJ2-2, with TRBD2 identical over 8 bases. The CDR3 sequence is CASSLRGGTGELFF. The CDR3 DNA follows: TGTGCCAGCAGCCTCCGGGGGGGCACCGGGGAGCTGTTTTTT.